This T cell receptor beta chain was profiled in a study of blood T cell repertoires in COVID-19 (dated by TCRdb to the early 2020s). Notes on the research overall: The collaborator samples originated in the United States, Italy and Spain and spanned the acute and convalescent phases of COVID-19. The prospective study material was composed of cDNA or gDNA derived from T cells, B-cell-depleted T cells, or PBMCs. The repertoires were made available in a free public database intended to serve as a resource for research on the immune response to SARS-CoV-2. Where available, HLA class I and class II types were obtained from metadata supplied by the sample provider rather than from assay-based typing. Sample metadata almost always included a de-identified subject ID, COVID-19 status, age in years and sex. Subjects who had been exposed to COVID-19, were actively infected with it, or had recovered from it provided the deeply sampled blood TCRbeta repertoires that made up the dataset. Samples were obtained from the ongoing ImmuneRACE study (first 160 participants) and from over a thousand subjects provided by 6 global collaborators.

This clone was detected a few times. The clone's antigen remains unknown. No much larger clone exists at a distance of one base, and base qualities are not known. The CDR3 numbers 14 residues from cysteine through phenylalanine. Just CDR3 DNA is preserved here, 42 bases in frame from base 1. CDR1 and CDR2 are read off the germline V gene as SGHTA and FQGNSA. A distance of 10 bases separates the germline ends of V and J, which lose 1 base and 3 bases respectively. Whole blood was collected in K2EDTA tubes by collaborating institutions according to the institutions' own protocols. For TCRbeta analysis, collaborators shipped samples in one of three forms: frozen whole blood, isolated PBMCs, or DNA extracted from either of those sample types. TCRbeta CDR3 regions were amplified from genomic DNA by means of the immunoSEQ Assay, a bias-controlled multiplex PCR. On the study's bioinformatics: The number of nucleated cells in each sample was estimated by amplification of reference gene primers within the assay. To quantify the absolute abundance of each unique TCRbeta CDR3 rearrangement, sequence reads were collapsed and filtered. Productive Simpson clonality was computed per sample as the square root of Simpson's diversity index over productive rearrangements. TCRdb retrieved this table from immuneACCESS and kept in-frame rearrangements only. Not all clones are present; in checked studies, unresolved V genes account for under half, and no reason is known for the remainder. D and trimming come from the DNA, and the V and J calls and clone size come from that table. The table for this sample lists about 90,000 clones; 80% of them were counted only once. 9% to 12% of the sample is taken by the ten largest.

Points the paper makes about the study in general: How much clinical and demographic metadata was included differed by source and by participant, and the metadata was provided uncurated.

Specimen: peripheral blood. The clonotype was recovered from a woman in her sixties or seventies with acute or convalescent COVID-19. Recombination connected TRBV7-2 to TRBJ2-7; TRBD2 could be the D gene, as 5 bases match. CDR3 region: CASSLVPGLYEQYF. The DNA sequence is given as TGTGCCAGCAGCTTAGTTCCCGGACTCTACGAGCAGTACTTC.